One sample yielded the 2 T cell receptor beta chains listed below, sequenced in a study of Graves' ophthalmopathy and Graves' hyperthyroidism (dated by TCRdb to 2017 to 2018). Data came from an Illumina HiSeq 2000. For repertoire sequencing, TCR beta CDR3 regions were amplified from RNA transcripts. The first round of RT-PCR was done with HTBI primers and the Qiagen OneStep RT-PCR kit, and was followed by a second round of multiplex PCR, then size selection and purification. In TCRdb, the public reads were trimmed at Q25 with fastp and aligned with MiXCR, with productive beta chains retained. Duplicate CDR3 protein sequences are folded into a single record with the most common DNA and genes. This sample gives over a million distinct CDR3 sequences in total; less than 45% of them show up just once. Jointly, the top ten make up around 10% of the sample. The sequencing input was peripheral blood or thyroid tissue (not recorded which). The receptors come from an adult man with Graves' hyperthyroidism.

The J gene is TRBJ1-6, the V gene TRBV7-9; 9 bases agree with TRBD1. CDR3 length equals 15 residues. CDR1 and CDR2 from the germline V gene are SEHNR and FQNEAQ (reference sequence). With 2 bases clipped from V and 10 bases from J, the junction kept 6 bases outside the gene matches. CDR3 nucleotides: TGTGCCAGCAGCTTATTGGGACAGGGCCCCTCACCCCTCCACTTT. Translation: CASSLLGQGPSPLHF. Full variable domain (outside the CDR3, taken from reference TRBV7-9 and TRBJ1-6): DTGVSQNPRHKITKRGQNVTFRCDPISEHNRLYWYRQTLGQGPEFLTYFQNEAQLEKSRLLSDRFSAERPKGSFSTLEIQRTEQGDSAMYLCASSLLGQGPSPLHFGNGTRLTVT.

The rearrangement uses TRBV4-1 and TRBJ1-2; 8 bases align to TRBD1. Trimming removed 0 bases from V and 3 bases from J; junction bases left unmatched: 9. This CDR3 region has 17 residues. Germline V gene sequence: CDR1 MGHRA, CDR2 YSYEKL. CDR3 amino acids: CASSQDFRQGPYYGYTF. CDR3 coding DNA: TGCGCCAGCAGCCAAGATTTTAGACAGGGGCCGTACTATGGCTACACCTTC.